Below, 10 T cell receptor beta chains from the same sample are listed, as sequenced in a study of blood T cell repertoires in COVID-19. Data came from immunoSEQ multiplex PCR; TCRdb stores just in-frame clones and leaves some out. The table shows more than 15,000 clones, with roughly three quarters occurring only once. The sample taken for sequencing was peripheral blood. Receptors were obtained from a man aged 55 to 70 with acute or convalescent COVID-19.

The rearrangement uses TRBV28 and TRBJ1-5; a weak D match, TRBD1 (6 bases). Germline loops: CDR1 MDHEN, CDR2 SYDVKM. There are 15 residues in the CDR3. Deletions cut 3 bases from V and 5 bases from J, with 14 bases between. For the CDR3, the DNA is TGTGCCAGCAGTTTCTCAGGGGCTGGGTATCAGCCCCAGCATTTT. This codes for CASSFSGAGYQPQHF. Variable domain in full (rest from reference TRBV28 and TRBJ1-5): DVKVTQSSRYLVKRTGEKVFLECVQDMDHENMFWYRQDPGLGLRLIYFSYDVKMKEKGDIPEGYSVSREKKERFSLILESASTNQTSMYLCASSFSGAGYQPQHFGDGTRLSIL.

As to this clone: The junction does not match germline at one end; this may be a read error. The chain uses TRBV10-2 and TRBJ2-3; perhaps TRBD1 as D (7 bases). The CDR3 has 11 amino acids. Per the germline V gene, CDR1 is WSHSY and CDR2 is SAAADI. DNA for the CDR3: TGCGCCAGCAGTGAGGGGGTGACAGGGAGGTTT. Translating it yields CASSEGVTGRF.

The chain has TRBV2 and TRBJ1-2; 9 bases agree with TRBD1. This CDR3 is 14 amino acids long. V lost 6 bases, J lost 6 bases, and 8 bases stayed unmatched. Germline values: CDR1 SNHLY, CDR2 FYNNEI. The CDR3 DNA follows: TGTGCCAGCAGGGCAACAGGGGGCGTCAATGGCTACACCTTC. This encodes CASRATGGVNGYTF.

This clone was seen just once. This sequence joins TRBV7-2 and TRBJ2-3, with 8 bases matching TRBD2. CDR1 SGHTA and CDR2 FQGNSA come from the germline V gene. This CDR3 is built from 16 residues. V dropped 1 base and J dropped 2; count of bases not matched to a gene: 5. This CDR3 is CASSLDSSGSTDTQYF. In DNA form, the CDR3 reads TGTGCCAGCAGCTTAGATTCTAGCGGGTCCACAGATACGCAGTATTTT. The variable domain in full, with the rest retrieved from reference TRBV7-2 and TRBJ2-3, is GAGVSQSPSNKVTEKGKDVELRCDPISGHTALYWYRQSLGQGLEFLIYFQGNSAPDKSGLPSDRFSAERTGGSVSTLTIQRTQQEDSAVYLCASSLDSSGSTDTQYFGPGTRLTVL.

V is TRBV7-2 and J is TRBJ1-6; no clear D gene. This CDR3 region has 15 residues. CDR1 and CDR2 from the germline V gene are SGHTA and FQGNSA. V was pared by 3 bases and J by 8 bases, with 14 bases between. The DNA for the CDR3 is TGTGCCAGCAGCTTTTACACCCAAGGAGATTCACCCCTCCACTTT. Translated, it gives CASSFYTQGDSPLHF.

This chain connects TRBV29-1 to TRBJ2-3; a possible D gene is TRBD1 (5 bases). Deletions cut 3 bases from V and 3 bases from J, with 13 bases between. The CDR3 consists of 14 residues. CDR1 and CDR2 (germline): SQVTM, ANQGSEA. The CDR3 coding sequence is TGCAGCGTTGAGGCAGGGTCTTTGACAGATACGCAGTATTTT. Translated, it gives CSVEAGSLTDTQYF.

The chain employs TRBV11-2 and TRBJ2-7, with 7 bases fitting TRBD2. The CDR3 covers 14 residues. The V gene's germline CDR1 is SGHAT and CDR2 FQNNGV. Unmatched junction bases numbered 5, after V lost 5 bases and J lost 1 base. For the CDR3, the DNA is TGTGCCAGCAGCGGGCTTAGCGGGTCCTACGAGCAGTACTTC. This translates into CASSGLSGSYEQYF. The complete variable domain, with remaining parts taken from reference TRBV11-2 and TRBJ2-7, reads EAGVAQSPRYKIIEKRQSVAFWCNPISGHATLYWYQQILGQGPKLLIQFQNNGVVDDSQLPKDRFSAERLKGVDSTLKIQPAKLEDSAVYLCASSGLSGSYEQYFGPGTRLTVT.

The rearrangement uses TRBV2 and TRBJ1-5, with D uncertain. Germline CDR1 and CDR2: SNHLY and FYNNEI. V was pared by 5 bases and J by 1 base, with 6 bases between. This CDR3 is built from 13 residues. The CDR3 reads CASSTGSNQPQHF. The CDR3 bases are TGTGCCAGCAGTACGGGGAGCAATCAGCCCCAGCATTTT.

The chain links TRBV7-9 to TRBJ1-4; the D is unclear. The germline V and J ends were trimmed by 5 bases and 8 bases, with 9 bases remaining between them. The CDR3 is made up of 12 amino acids. Germline lookup yields CDR1 SEHNR and CDR2 FQNEAQ (reference sequence). The chain's CDR3 is CASSARNEKLFF. CDR3 nucleotide sequence: TGTGCCAGCAGCGCGAGAAACGAAAAACTGTTTTTT.

This rearrangement joins TRBV6-4 to TRBJ2-1; TRBD1 aligns across 7 bases. Germline V gene lookup returns CDR1 MRHNA and CDR2 SNTAGT. J was trimmed by 2 bases and V by 6 bases; bases with no gene match: 4. CDR3 length equals 14 residues. Written as DNA, the CDR3 is TGTGCCAGCAGCAGGGACAGTACCTACAATGAGCAGTTCTTC. This gives the protein CASSRDSTYNEQFF.